The 3 T cell receptor beta chains listed next were all sequenced from one sample in a study of T cells expressing NK-cell markers. TCRdb re-called the 5' RACE reads; one entry per CDR3 protein, DNA not given. The sample includes about 370,000 distinct CDR3 sequences. The sequenced material came from blood T cells: a sorted CD56 or NKG2C T cell subset, CD4+ or CD8+ T cells, or bulk PBMC T cells (not recorded which). These receptors were taken from a woman aged 45-65 years in good health.

The J gene is TRBJ2-1, the V gene TRBV6-1; TCRdb's D call, TRBD2, is unchecked because there is no DNA. The CDR3 spans 17 residues. CDR1 is MNHNS and CDR2 is SASEGT in the germline V gene. The CDR3 here is CASSGAVGTSGRIEQFF.

This chain's CDR3 is CASSSQVGVEQYF. The chain is built from TRBV12-3 or TRBV12-4 and TRBJ2-7; as DNA is missing, the TRBD1 call by TCRdb cannot be tested. CDR3 length: 13 amino acids.

This chain joins TRBV7-6 and TRBJ1-2; TCRdb's D call, TRBD1, is unchecked because there is no DNA. Looked up from germline, CDR1 is SGHVS and CDR2 is FNYEAQ. This CDR3 region has 17 residues. CDR3 residues: CASSLGPPGQGAAGYTF.